This TCR beta chain was documented in a study of human T cells and chemical hapten exposure. The study, taken as a whole, reports: Large CDR3 similarity clusters arose significantly more often from expanded TCRs than from controls. Among TCRs, those above 1 in 1000 frequency were unaffected by DPC sensitization.

In the library, unique molecular identifiers were attached to individual cDNA molecules. One entry per CDR3 protein results from TCRdb running MiXCR on the RACE reads. This sample has about 49,000 distinct CDR3 sequences, with less than 9.5% found just once. Time point indicated: patch test 1, 2 weeks after DPC sensitization. Sample treatment: therapeutic diphenylcyclopropenone sensitization with weekly scalp DPC. This clonotype was picked up many times. The antigen remains undetermined. The material was whole blood, obtained in connection with sensitization to the hapten diphenylcyclopropenone (DPC). The clonotype originates from a woman aged 45 to 65 with alopecia areata. Some clones in this sample may be carry-over from other donors' samples.

This CDR3 reads CASSSGLGVPQYF. The CDR3 nucleotides read TGTGCCAGCAGCTCGGGACTAGGGGTCCCGCAGTATTTT. This rearrangement joins TRBV12-3 or TRBV12-4 to TRBJ2-3; 8 nucleotides align to TRBD2. V lost 6 bases and J lost 10; bases outside the gene matches: 9. The CDR3 is 13 residues long.